The 5 T cell receptor beta chains listed next were all sequenced from one sample in a study of long-term antiretroviral therapy in people with HIV. Survey-level immunoSEQ v3.0 assays were run. The method was immunoSEQ multiplex PCR; TCRdb's version includes in-frame clones alone and lacks a portion of them. The sample shows 20,000 to 25,000 clones, roughly three quarters of them seen only once. The material sequenced was unsorted PBMCs, taken 0.5 years after starting antiretroviral therapy. These receptors were taken from a woman between 40 and 50 years old with HIV.

This chain links TRBV7-9 with TRBJ2-1; 8 positions agree with TRBD2. Germline CDR1 and CDR2: SEHNR and FQNEAQ (reference sequence). J lost 3 bases, V lost 5 bases, and 6 bases had no gene match. This CDR3 has 15 amino acids. CDR3 DNA sequence: TGTGCCAGCAGCCCGCGGGGGGTCCTCTACAATGAGCAGTTCTTC. It yields the protein CASSPRGVLYNEQFF.

V usage is TRBV4-2 and J usage is TRBJ2-2; perhaps TRBD2 as D (5 bases). Germline CDR1 is LGHNA and CDR2 is YNFKEQ. The CDR3 length is 14 residues. Trimming cost V 3 bases and J 6 bases, with 11 bases left between them. This chain's CDR3 is CASSHSVGAGELFF. The CDR3 DNA is TGTGCCAGCAGCCATTCCGTCGGGGCCGGGGAGCTGTTTTTT.

J is TRBJ2-1 and V is TRBV4-3; 8 nucleotides line up with TRBD1. The CDR3 has 15 residues. Germline assignment: CDR1 LGHNA and CDR2 YSLEER. The V gene end was trimmed by 4 bases and the J gene end by 3 bases; junction bases not matched to a gene: 5. The CDR3 region has the DNA TGCGCCAGCAGCCTGGGACAGGTGATCTACAATGAGCAGTTCTTC. Amino acid sequence: CASSLGQVIYNEQFF.

The chain uses TRBV28 and TRBJ2-7; a weak D match, TRBD2 (7 bases). This CDR3 has 14 residues. The V end was cut by 3 bases, the J end by 0 bases, with 9 bases between. Germline CDR1 is MDHEN and CDR2 is SYDVKM. The CDR3 DNA is TGTGCCAGCAGTTTTAGGGGGGGCTCCTACGAGCAGTACTTC. It codes for CASSFRGGSYEQYF.

This CDR3 reads CASRVRDTTNYGYTF. The CDR3 nucleotides are TGTGCCAGCAGAGTAAGGGACACCACTAACTATGGCTACACCTTC. V usage is TRBV2 and J usage is TRBJ1-2; possible D gene TRBD1, 6 bases. The CDR3 has 15 residues. The V gene lost 6 bases and the J gene lost 0 bases, with 14 bases spanning the gap. Germline V gives CDR1 SNHLY, CDR2 FYNNEI.